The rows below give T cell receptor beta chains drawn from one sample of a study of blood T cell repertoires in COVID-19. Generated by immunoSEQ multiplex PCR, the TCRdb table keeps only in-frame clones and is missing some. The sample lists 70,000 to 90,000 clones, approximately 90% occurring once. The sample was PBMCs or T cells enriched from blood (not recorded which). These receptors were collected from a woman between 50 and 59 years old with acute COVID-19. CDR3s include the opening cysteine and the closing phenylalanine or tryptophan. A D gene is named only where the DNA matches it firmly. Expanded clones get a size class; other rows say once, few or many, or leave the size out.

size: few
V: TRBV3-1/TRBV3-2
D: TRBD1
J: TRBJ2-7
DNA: TGTGCCAGCAGCCAAGGGGACAGGGGATCCTACGAGCAGTACTTC
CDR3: CASSQGDRGSYEQYF

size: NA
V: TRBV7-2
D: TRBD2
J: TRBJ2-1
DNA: TGTGCCAGCAGCTTACCGGGACTAGCGGACAATGAGCAGTTCTTC
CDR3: CASSLPGLADNEQFF

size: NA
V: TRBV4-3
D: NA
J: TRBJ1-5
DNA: TGCGCCAGCAGCCAAGATTCCATGAGTGGTCAGCCCCAGCATTTT
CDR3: CASSQDSMSGQPQHF

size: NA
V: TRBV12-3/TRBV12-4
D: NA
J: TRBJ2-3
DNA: TGTGCCAGCAGTTTAGCCGAACGGGGGCAGTATTTT
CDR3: CASSLAERGQYF

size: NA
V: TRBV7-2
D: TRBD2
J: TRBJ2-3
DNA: TGTGCCAGCAGCGCTACTAGCGGGATCATAGCAGATACGCAGTATTTT
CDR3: CASSATSGIIADTQYF

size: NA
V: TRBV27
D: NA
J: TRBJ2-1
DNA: TGTGCCAGCAGTTTAGGGCTGTTCACGGGGCCAGGGGAAAATGAGCAGTTCTTC
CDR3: CASSLGLFTGPGENEQFF

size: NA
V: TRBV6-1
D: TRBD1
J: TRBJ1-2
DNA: TGTGCCAGCAGTGAAGCGTTGGGGACAGCAAACTATGGCTACACCTTC
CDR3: CASSEALGTANYGYTF

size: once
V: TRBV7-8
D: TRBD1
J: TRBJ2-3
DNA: TGTGCCAGCAAGAGGGGGCTCGACGGATTCGCAGATACGCAGTATTTT
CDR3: CASKRGLDGFADTQYF

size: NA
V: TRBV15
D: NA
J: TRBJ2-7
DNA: TGTGCCACCAGCAGAGGGCCGGACTCTCCTTTGGAGCAGTACTTC
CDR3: CATSRGPDSPLEQYF

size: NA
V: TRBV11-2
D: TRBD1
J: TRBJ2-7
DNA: TGTGCCAGCAGCCCGGACAGGGCAGTGCAGTACTTC
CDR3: CASSPDRAVQYF

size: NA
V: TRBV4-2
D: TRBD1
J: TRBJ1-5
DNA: TGTGCCAGCAGCCAAAGACAGGGTTTTACGGATAGCAATCAGCCCCAGCATTTT
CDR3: CASSQRQGFTDSNQPQHF

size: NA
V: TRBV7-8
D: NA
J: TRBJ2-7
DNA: TGTGCCAGCAGCTCCCTCGCCGGGAGTAGCTACGAGCAGTACTTC
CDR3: CASSSLAGSSYEQYF

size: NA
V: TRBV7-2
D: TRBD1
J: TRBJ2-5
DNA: TGTGCCAGCAGCCGGACAGGGGGAGAGACCCAGTACTTC
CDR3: CASSRTGGETQYF

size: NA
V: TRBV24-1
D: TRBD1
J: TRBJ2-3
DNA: TGTGCCACCAGTGATTTCTTAGGACAGGGGACGACAGATACGCAGTATTTT
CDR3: CATSDFLGQGTTDTQYF

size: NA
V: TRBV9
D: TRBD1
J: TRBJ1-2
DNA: TGTGCCAGCAGCGGAACCGGGACAGACTATGGCTACACCTTC
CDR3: CASSGTGTDYGYTF

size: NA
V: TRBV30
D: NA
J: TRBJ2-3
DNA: TGTGCCTGGAGCAGAGACAGAACAGATACGCAGTATTTT
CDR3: CAWSRDRTDTQYF

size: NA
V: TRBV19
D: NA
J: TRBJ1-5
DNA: TGTGCCAGTAGTCTGAGGTCGGGGGGTCAGCCCCAGCATTTT
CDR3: CASSLRSGGQPQHF

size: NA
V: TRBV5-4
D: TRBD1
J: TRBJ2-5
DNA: TGTGCCAGCAGCTTGTTTGGACAGGGCCAAGAGACCCAGTACTTC
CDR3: CASSLFGQGQETQYF

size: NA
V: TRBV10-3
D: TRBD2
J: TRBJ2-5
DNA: TGTGCCATCAGTGGCAGCGGGAGGGCCGGAGAGACCCAGTACTTC
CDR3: CAISGSGRAGETQYF

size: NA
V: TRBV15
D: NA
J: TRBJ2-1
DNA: TGTGCCACCAGCAGGGCGGGTTCATTATACAATGAGCAGTTCTTC
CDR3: CATSRAGSLYNEQFF

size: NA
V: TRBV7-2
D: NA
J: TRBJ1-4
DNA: TGTGCCAGCAGCTTAGGGACTTTAACTAATGAAAAACTGTTTTTT
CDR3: CASSLGTLTNEKLFF

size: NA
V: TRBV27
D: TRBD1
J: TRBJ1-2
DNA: TGTGCCAGCAGTCCGACAGGGGACGGTTGGGGCTACACCTTC
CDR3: CASSPTGDGWGYTF

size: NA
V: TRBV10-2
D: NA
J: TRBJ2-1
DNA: TGCGCCAGCAGTGAGTCGTCTAGCATGAAGTTCTTC
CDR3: CASSESSSMKFF

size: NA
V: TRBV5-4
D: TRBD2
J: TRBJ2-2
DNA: TGTGCCAGCACCAGAAGGGCGGGAGCTGTATTTTACTCCGGGGAGCTGTTTTTT
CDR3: CASTRRAGAVFYSGELFF

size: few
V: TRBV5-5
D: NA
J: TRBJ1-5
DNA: TGTGCCAGCAGCTTGGGGAGGGGAATTCAGCCCCAGCATTTT
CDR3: CASSLGRGIQPQHF

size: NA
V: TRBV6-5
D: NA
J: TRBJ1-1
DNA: TGTGCCAGCAGTTACGATTTCCAGGGCTATGAAGCTTTCTTT
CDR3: CASSYDFQGYEAFF

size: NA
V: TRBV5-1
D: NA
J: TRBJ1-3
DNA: TGCGCCAGCAGCCCCGGACAGTCTGGAAACACCATATATTTT
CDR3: CASSPGQSGNTIYF

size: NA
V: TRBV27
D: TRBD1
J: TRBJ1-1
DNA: TGTGCCAGCAGTTTATTGTTCAGGGGGCAAGACACTGAAGCTTTCTTT
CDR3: CASSLLFRGQDTEAFF

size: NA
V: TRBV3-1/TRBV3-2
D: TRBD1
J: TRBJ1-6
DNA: TGTGCCAGCAGCGGGGACAGGGCGGGAGCCTATAATTCACCCCTCCACTTT
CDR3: CASSGDRAGAYNSPLHF

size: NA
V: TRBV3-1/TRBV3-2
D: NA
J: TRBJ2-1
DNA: TGTGCCAGCAGCCAAGATGGGCTACACGGCAATGAGCAGTTCTTC
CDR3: CASSQDGLHGNEQFF

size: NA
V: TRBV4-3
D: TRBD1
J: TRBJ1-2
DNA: TGCGCCAGCAGCCAAGATTGGGGACAGAATAACTATGGCTACACCTTC
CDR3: CASSQDWGQNNYGYTF

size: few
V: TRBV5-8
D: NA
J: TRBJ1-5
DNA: TGTGCCAGCAGCCTCGGACTGGGGAATCAGCCCCAGCATTTT
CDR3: CASSLGLGNQPQHF

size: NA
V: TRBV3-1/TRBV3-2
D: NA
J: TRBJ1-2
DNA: TGTGCCAGCAGCCAAGCAGGGGTCCCTAACTATGGCTACACCTTC
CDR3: CASSQAGVPNYGYTF

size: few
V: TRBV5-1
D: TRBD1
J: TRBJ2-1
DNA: TGCGCCAGCAGCTTGGACAGGGGCAATGAGCAGTTCTTC
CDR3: CASSLDRGNEQFF

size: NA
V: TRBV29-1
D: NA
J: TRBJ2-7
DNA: TGCAGCGTTGAAGACCGGGTGGCAGGGGATAGAGTGGACGAGCAGTACTTC
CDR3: CSVEDRVAGDRVDEQYF

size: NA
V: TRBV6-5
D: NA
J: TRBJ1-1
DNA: TGTGCCAGCAGCCTCGGGACAAGAGGGGTAGCTTTCTTT
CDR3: CASSLGTRGVAFF

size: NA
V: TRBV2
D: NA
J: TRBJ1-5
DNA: TGTGCCAGCAGTGGAGGAAGTGGCACTTTGCATCAGCCCCAGCATTTT
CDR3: CASSGGSGTLHQPQHF

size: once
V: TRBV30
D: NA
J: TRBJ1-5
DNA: TGTGCCTGGAGTGTACGGGACACCTATAGCAATCAGCCCCAGCATTTT
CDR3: CAWSVRDTYSNQPQHF

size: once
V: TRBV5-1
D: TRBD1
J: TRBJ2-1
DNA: TGCGCCAGCAGCCCTGGACAGGTTCCCTACAATGAGCAGTTCTTC
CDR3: CASSPGQVPYNEQFF

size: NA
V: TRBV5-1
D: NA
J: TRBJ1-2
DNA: TGCGCCAGCAGCTCGGGGGCGCGGGGGAACTATGGCTACACCTTC
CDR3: CASSSGARGNYGYTF

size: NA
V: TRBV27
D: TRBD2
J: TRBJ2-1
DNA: TGTGCCAGCAGTCCTGGGACTAGCGGGTACAATGAGCAGTTCTTC
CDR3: CASSPGTSGYNEQFF

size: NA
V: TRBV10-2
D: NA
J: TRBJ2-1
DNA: TGCGCCAGCCAGGAGGTCAATGAGCAGTTCTTC
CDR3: CASQEVNEQFF

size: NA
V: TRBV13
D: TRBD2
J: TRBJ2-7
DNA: TGTGCCAGCGGGGTAGCGGGGGAGCAGTACTTC
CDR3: CASGVAGEQYF

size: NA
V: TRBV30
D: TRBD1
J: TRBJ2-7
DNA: TGTGCCTGGAGTGCCACAGGGGGCTCCTCGCAGTACTTC
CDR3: CAWSATGGSSQYF

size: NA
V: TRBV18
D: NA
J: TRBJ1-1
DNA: TGTGCCAGCTCACCACGCGCGAGAGGAGGGCTGAACACTGAAGCTTTCTTT
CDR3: CASSPRARGGLNTEAFF

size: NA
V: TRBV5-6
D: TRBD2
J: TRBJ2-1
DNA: TGTGCCAGCAGCCCGGAGAGGGAAGGGGCGGGAGGGGAGCAGTTCTTC
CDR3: CASSPEREGAGGEQFF

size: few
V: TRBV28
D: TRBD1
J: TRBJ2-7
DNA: TGTGCCAGCAGTTCCTACTTGACAGGGGTCGCCTACGAGCAGTACTTC
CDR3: CASSSYLTGVAYEQYF

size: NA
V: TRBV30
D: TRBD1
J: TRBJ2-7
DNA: TGTGCCTGGCAGGGTCAGGGGGCGAGGGAGCAGTACTTC
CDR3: CAWQGQGAREQYF

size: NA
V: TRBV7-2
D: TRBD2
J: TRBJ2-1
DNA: TGTGCCAGCAGCCCCAGCGGGGTGGGTAGAGGTGAGCAGTTCTTC
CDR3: CASSPSGVGRGEQFF

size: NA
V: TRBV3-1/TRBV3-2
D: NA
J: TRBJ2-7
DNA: TGTGCCAGCAGCCAACACAGTAGATCCTCCTACGAGCAGTACTTC
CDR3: CASSQHSRSSYEQYF

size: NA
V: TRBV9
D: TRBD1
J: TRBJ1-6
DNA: TGTGCCAGCAGCGTCCTTCCACGACAGGGGAATAATTCACCCCTCCACTTT
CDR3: CASSVLPRQGNNSPLHF

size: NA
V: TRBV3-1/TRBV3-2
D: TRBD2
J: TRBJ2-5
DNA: TGTGCCAGCAGCCAAGATACGACGGGAGGCTCCGAGACCCAGTACTTC
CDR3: CASSQDTTGGSETQYF

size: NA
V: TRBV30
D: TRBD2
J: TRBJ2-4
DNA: TGTGCCTGGAGTGTACGGGGGGGATCCAAAAACATTCAGTACTTC
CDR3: CAWSVRGGSKNIQYF

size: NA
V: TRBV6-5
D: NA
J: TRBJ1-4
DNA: TGTGCCAGCAGTTATAGCGGGACAATCGGTGAAAAACTGTTTTTT
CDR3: CASSYSGTIGEKLFF

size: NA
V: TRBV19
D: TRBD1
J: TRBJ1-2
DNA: TGTGCCAGTAGTATAACTGACAGGGGATCCGATGGCTACACCTTC
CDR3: CASSITDRGSDGYTF

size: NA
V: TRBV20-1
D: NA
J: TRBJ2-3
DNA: TGCAGTGCTAGTTCTGGGGCCACAGATACGCAGTATTTT
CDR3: CSASSGATDTQYF

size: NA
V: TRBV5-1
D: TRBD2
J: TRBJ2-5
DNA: TGCGCCAGCAGCAAAACTTTAGCGGGAGGGCCCGAGACCCAGTACTTC
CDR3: CASSKTLAGGPETQYF

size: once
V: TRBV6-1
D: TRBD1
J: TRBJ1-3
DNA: TGTGCCAGCAGTGCACTACAGGGGGCAGCTGGAAACACCATATATTTT
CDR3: CASSALQGAAGNTIYF

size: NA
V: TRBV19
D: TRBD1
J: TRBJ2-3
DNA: TGTGCCAGTAGAAATCAACAGGGGGCGAGGGTAGATACGCAGTATTTT
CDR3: CASRNQQGARVDTQYF

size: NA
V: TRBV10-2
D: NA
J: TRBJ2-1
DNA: TGCGCCAGCAGGGCTAGCAGGAGCTCCTACAATGAGCAGTTCTTC
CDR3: CASRASRSSYNEQFF